One T cell receptor beta chain is described in this entry. Its antigen remains unidentified. Base-call qualities are not available, and no considerably larger clone is one nucleotide away. The data derive from a study of T cells after yellow fever vaccination (dated by TCRdb to between 2017 and 2020). General notes on the study: Libraries from fractions with low cell numbers were prepared with the SMART-Seq v4 Ultra Low Input RNA kit. Bulk TCR alpha and beta repertoires were sequenced longitudinally to track T-cell clones before and after primary and booster YFV17D yellow fever vaccination. Blood was drawn at multiple timepoints before and after primary and secondary immunization, with bulk PBMC replicates and cell subsets isolated. The cohort comprised two healthy male donors, one aged 18 to 30 and one aged 30 to 40 years. The investigation overall reported the following: Only a couple of donors were included in the study, so the extent to which the findings can be generalized is limited. Compared with the primary T-cell response, the secondary T-cell response was faster but weaker, reaching its peak on day 5 rather than on day 15. A small share of clonotypes was detected in both CD4 and CD8 compartments, with the overlap likely arising from convergent recombination. Most clones expanded after primary vaccination (around 96% of CD4 and roughly 88% of CD8) were re-detected after the booster, suggesting that broad memory maintenance occurred. FACS-sorted repertoires could contain abundant contaminating clonotypes from the bulk population, so computational filtering was required.

The sample was run on an Illumina NovaSeq 6000. TCR cDNA was synthesized by 5'RACE template switching, through which a universal primer site and unique molecular identifiers were introduced. cDNA synthesis was primed from both the TCR alpha and TCR beta constant segments. Library amplification used two PCR steps, and the second PCR step added sample barcodes and sequencing adapters. Libraries were sequenced on Illumina HiSeq 2500 (2x100 bp) or NovaSeq (2x150 bp). The paper's data handling went like this. Demultiplexing of reads and collapsing into UMI consensus sequences were performed with MIGEC, and V(D)J alignment was carried out with MiXCR. Clonotypes responding to the vaccine were identified with edgeR on replicate PBMC samples, with the criteria of FDR below 0.01 and a log2 fold change above 5 up to day 15. Each bulk clonotype was labeled CD4 or CD8 based on which sequenced repertoire, CD4 or CD8, contained the clonotype at higher abundance. The public sequencing data were trimmed at Q25 with fastp and processed into clonotypes with MiXCR by TCRdb, which kept only in-frame beta chains. Each CDR3 protein gets just one entry, which takes the most common genes and DNA from the rows behind it. These V and J calls originate from TCRdb's pipeline instead of the authors' own analysis. The sample has 300,000 to 400,000 distinct CDR3 sequences on record, about 4% of them singletons. The ten top clones hold less than 25% of the sample.

The treatment or condition label on this specimen signifies: live attenuated yellow fever vaccine strain. At each blood-draw timepoint, two biological replicates of bulk PBMCs were collected. PBMCs were isolated from peripheral blood using a standard Ficoll-Paque protocol. TriZol was used to extract RNA from bulk PBMCs, from CD4 and CD8 fractions, and from dextramer-positive and dextramer-negative fractions. The CDR3 holds 14 amino acids from the cysteine to the phenylalanine. Only the CDR3 DNA is retained, 42 bases long and in frame from the first base. V and J are truncated by 3 bases and 7 bases respectively, leaving an intervening sequence of 10 bases. Looking up the germline V gene yields CDR1 MNHEY and CDR2 SVGEGT.

Sequencing used PBMCs, obtained 5 days after the yellow fever booster vaccination. The receptor was derived from a man between 18 and 35 years old who received the YFV17D yellow fever vaccine. The chain is assembled from TRBV6-2 or TRBV6-3 and TRBJ1-6; the D gene cannot be resolved reliably. This receptor has the CDR3 CASSYVRKNSPLHF. The DNA is TGTGCCAGCAGTTATGTTCGGAAGAATTCACCCCTCCACTTT.